The rows below give T cell receptor beta chains drawn from one sample of a study of cytomegalovirus exposure and HLA in healthy donors. This table comes from immunoSEQ multiplex PCR, and its TCRdb copy is limited to in-frame clones, with some not included. This table holds some 130,000 clones, about 80% found once. What was sequenced was PBMCs. These receptors came from a man aged 25 to 40 in good health and CMV-seronegative. The CDR3 runs from the conserved cysteine through the conserved F or W. D genes are given only for firm matches. A row's size may be missing; if present it is once, few, many or a size class.

>TRBV6-5|once|.|TRBJ1-3
CASSRGSSGNTIYF
TGTGCCAGCAGTAGGGGAAGCTCTGGAAACACCATATATTTT
>TRBV27|.|.|TRBJ1-6
CASSLSLPLSSYNSPLHF
TGTGCCAGCAGTTTATCACTTCCACTGAGCTCCTATAATTCACCCCTCCACTTT
>TRBV9|.|.|TRBJ1-2
CASSPSQGYTF
TGTGCCAGCAGCCCCTCTCAGGGCTACACCTTC
>TRBV20-1|.|.|TRBJ2-7
CSAPLQEQYF
TGCAGTGCTCCATTACAAGAGCAGTACTTC
>TRBV11-2|once|.|TRBJ2-5
CASSFAGSETQYF
TGTGCCAGCAGCTTTGCCGGGAGTGAGACCCAGTACTTC
>TRBV30|.|.|TRBJ1-3
CAWTTLRTARIYSGNTIYF
TGTGCCTGGACTACTTTGCGGACAGCGAGAATATACTCTGGAAACACCATATATTTT
>TRBV13|few|.|TRBJ2-2
CASSKRTPTGELFF
TGTGCCAGCAGCAAACGGACACCAACCGGGGAGCTGTTTTTT
>TRBV5-1|.|TRBD1|TRBJ2-3
CASSFGTGPTDTQYF
TGCGCCAGCAGCTTTGGGACAGGGCCTACAGATACGCAGTATTTT
>TRBV6-5|.|.|TRBJ2-5
CASSPEDPILETQYF
TGTGCCAGCAGCCCCGAGGATCCCATATTAGAGACCCAGTACTTC
>TRBV19|.|TRBD1|TRBJ1-1
CASRDRSGGINTEAFF
TGTGCCAGTAGGGACAGGTCAGGGGGGATAAACACTGAAGCTTTCTTT
>TRBV7-9|.|.|TRBJ2-7
CSSGSVFYEQYF
TGTTCCAGCGGCTCAGTTTTCTACGAGCAGTACTTC
>TRBV12-5|.|TRBD2|TRBJ2-7
CASGLAGGGVGPGEQYF
TGTGCTAGTGGTTTGGCCGGTGGGGGGGTCGGCCCAGGCGAGCAGTACTTC
>TRBV18|.|.|TRBJ2-6
CASSPPHSVVGAGANVLTF
TGTGCCAGCTCACCACCGCATTCGGTTGTTGGAGCCGGGGCCAACGTCCTGACTTTC
>TRBV29-1|once|.|TRBJ1-1
CSAEGQMNTEAFF
TGCAGCGCCGAGGGTCAGATGAACACTGAAGCTTTCTTT
>TRBV11-3|.|.|TRBJ2-1
CASSLVGAGGEQFF
TGTGCCAGCAGCTTAGTGGGAGCCGGTGGGGAGCAGTTCTTC
>TRBV10-2|.|TRBD2|TRBJ2-2
CASNGGTGELFF
TGCGCCAGCAACGGGGGGACCGGGGAGCTGTTTTTT